These 8 T cell receptor beta chains were all obtained from the same sample, sequenced in a study of blood T cell repertoires in COVID-19. Profiled with immunoSEQ multiplex PCR; TCRdb holds only in-frame clones, not every one. The table lists roughly 80,000 clones, 84% of them singletons. What was sequenced was peripheral blood. These receptors were obtained from a man aged 45-65 years with acute or convalescent COVID-19.

In DNA form, the CDR3 reads TGTGCCAGCAGCCCCCCGGGGGGCGAAGGCAATCAGCCCCAGCATTTT. Its translation is CASSPPGGEGNQPQHF. This chain uses TRBV6-6 with TRBJ1-5; D possibly corresponds to TRBD1 (6 bases). Germline CDR1 is MNHNY and CDR2 is SVGAGI (reference sequence). The V end was cut by 6 bases, the J end by 2 bases, with 17 bases between. This CDR3 spans 16 amino acids.

The J gene is TRBJ2-1, the V gene TRBV9, with D perhaps TRBD2 (7 bases). The V end lost 4 bases, the J end lost 7 bases, and 18 bases lay between the germline ends. The CDR3 has 15 residues. Germline CDR1 SGDLS, CDR2 YYNGEE. CDR3 nucleotides: TGTGCCAGCAGCCAAAAGGGGGGGTCGGCGAATGAGCAGTTCTTC. It is translated as CASSQKGGSANEQFF.

The V call is TRBV28, the J call TRBJ1-2; the D is unclear. V lost 6 bases to trimming and J lost 8 bases, with 19 bases between them. The V gene's germline CDR1 is MDHEN and CDR2 SYDVKM. The length of the CDR3 is 14 residues. The CDR3 here is CASRVSHANHGYTF. As DNA, the CDR3 is TGTGCCAGCAGGGTGAGCCACGCGAACCACGGCTACACCTTC.

The V gene is TRBV4-3, the J gene TRBJ2-7; TRBD1 matches 10 bases. The CDR3 runs 15 residues. Germline trimming cut 0 bases from V and 5 bases from J; bases unmatched to any gene: 4. Germline V gene sequence: CDR1 LGHNA, CDR2 YSLEER. The CDR3 DNA is TGCGCCAGCAGCCAAGAGACAGGGGGCTTCGACGAGCAGTACTTC. This encodes CASSQETGGFDEQYF.

As for this clone: The junction departs from the called germline gene at one end, perhaps through a read error. V gene TRBV5-5 combines with J gene TRBJ2-1; the match to TRBD1 covers 9 bases. Germline values: CDR1 SGHKS, CDR2 YYEKEE (reference sequence). This CDR3 is 13 amino acids long. As DNA, the CDR3 is TGTGCCAGCAGCTTGAACCTAGGGACAGGGCAAGTCTTC. It specifies CASSLNLGTGQVF.

This chain joins TRBV6-5 and TRBJ1-5; no reliable D call. Germline lookup yields CDR1 MNHEY and CDR2 SVGAGI. The CDR3 sequence is 14 residues long. The V end lost 7 bases, the J end lost 5 bases, and 15 bases lay between the germline ends. The CDR3 nucleotides read TGTGCCAGCACCCTCCCACAGCTCCATCAGCCCCAGCATTTT. Its protein product is CASTLPQLHQPQHF.

The J gene is TRBJ2-1, the V gene TRBV25-1, with 10 bases lining up with TRBD2. CDR1 is MGHDK and CDR2 is SYGVNS in the germline V gene. V was clipped by 1 base and J by 4 bases; unmatched bases: 4. The CDR3 is 16 amino acids. The CDR3, as DNA: TGTGCCAGCAGTGAATGGACTAGCGGATTTTACAATGAGCAGTTCTTC. This gives the protein CASSEWTSGFYNEQFF.

The gene calls are TRBV5-5 and TRBJ2-7, with TRBD1 matching over 7 bases. Per germline, CDR1 SGHKS and CDR2 YYEKEE (reference sequence). V shed 0 bases and J 1 base; nucleotides not matched to a gene: 7. The CDR3 runs to 16 residues. The CDR3 region has the DNA TGTGCCAGCAGCTTGGCCCCTGGCAGGGGGTCCTACGAGCAGTACTTC. Translation: CASSLAPGRGSYEQYF.